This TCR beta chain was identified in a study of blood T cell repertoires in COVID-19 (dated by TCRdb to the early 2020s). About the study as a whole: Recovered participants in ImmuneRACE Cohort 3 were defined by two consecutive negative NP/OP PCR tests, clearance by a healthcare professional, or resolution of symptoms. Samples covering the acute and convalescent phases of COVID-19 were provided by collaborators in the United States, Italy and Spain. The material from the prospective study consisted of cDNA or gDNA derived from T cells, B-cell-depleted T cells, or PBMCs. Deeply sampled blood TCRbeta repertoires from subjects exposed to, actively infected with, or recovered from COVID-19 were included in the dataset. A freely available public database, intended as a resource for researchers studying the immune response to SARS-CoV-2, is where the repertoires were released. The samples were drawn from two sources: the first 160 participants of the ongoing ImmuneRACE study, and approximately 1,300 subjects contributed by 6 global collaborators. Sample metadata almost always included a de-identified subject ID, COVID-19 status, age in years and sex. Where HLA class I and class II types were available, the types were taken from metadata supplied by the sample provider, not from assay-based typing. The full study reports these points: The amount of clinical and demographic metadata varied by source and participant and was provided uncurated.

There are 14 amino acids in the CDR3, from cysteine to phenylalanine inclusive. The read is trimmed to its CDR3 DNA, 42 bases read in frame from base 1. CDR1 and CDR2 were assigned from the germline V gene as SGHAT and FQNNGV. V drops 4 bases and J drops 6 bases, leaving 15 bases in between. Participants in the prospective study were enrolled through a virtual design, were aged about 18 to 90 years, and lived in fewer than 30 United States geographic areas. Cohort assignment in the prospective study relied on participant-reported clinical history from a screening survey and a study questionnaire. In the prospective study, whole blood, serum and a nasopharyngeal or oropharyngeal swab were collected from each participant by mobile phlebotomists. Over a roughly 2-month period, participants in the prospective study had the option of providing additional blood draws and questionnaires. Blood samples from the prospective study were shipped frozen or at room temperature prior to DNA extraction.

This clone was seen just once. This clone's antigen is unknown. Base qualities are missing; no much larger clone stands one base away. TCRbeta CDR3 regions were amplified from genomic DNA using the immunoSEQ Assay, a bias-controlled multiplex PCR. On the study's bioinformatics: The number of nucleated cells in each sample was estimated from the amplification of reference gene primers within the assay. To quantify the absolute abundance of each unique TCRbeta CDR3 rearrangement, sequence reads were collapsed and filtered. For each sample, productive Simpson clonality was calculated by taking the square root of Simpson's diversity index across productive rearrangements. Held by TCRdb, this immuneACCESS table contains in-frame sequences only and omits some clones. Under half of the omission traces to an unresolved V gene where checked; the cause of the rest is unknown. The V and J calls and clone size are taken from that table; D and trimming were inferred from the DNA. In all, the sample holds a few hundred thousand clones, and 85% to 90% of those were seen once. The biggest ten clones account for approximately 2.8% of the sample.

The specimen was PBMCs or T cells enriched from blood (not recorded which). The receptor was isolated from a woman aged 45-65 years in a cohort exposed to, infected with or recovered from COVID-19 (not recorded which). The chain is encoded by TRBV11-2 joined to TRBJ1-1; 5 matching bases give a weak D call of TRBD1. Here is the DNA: TGTGCCAGCAGCTCAGCAGGGCTGGTCGCTGAAGCTTTCTTT. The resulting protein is CASSSAGLVAEAFF.